This TCR beta chain was recovered during a study of blood T cell repertoires in COVID-19. Germline V CDR1 and CDR2: DFQATT, SNEGSKA (reference sequence). The germline V and J ends were trimmed by 3 bases and 4 bases, with 22 bases remaining between them. This CDR3 contains 17 residues. TCRdb's copy holds only in-frame clones and misses some; the assay was immunoSEQ multiplex PCR. Altogether 70,000 to 90,000 clones are present, approximately 85% being singletons, with the ten largest covering approximately 28%. This chain links TRBV20-1 with TRBJ1-3, with D hard to call. The sequenced sample was peripheral blood. The source of this sequence is a man between 45 and 60 years old with acute or convalescent COVID-19. CDR3 protein: CSASPSGPLLGGNTIYF. The CDR3 bases are TGCAGTGCTAGTCCGTCAGGTCCTTTACTAGGGGGAAACACCATATATTTT.